The table lists the clone carrying this T cell receptor beta chain with a count of one. The source of the sample is a study of OX40 agonist ivuxolimab in advanced cancers. The assay was immunoSEQ multiplex PCR, and TCRdb's table has in-frame clones only and misses some. This table holds over 40,000 clones, around 85% found once. The germline gives CDR1 MGHRA, CDR2 YSYEKL. Trimming removed 2 bases at V and 1 base at J, with 11 bases between. The CDR3 is 15 residues long. This TCR derives from an adult with an advanced solid tumor such as melanoma, head and neck, liver or kidney cancer. The chain joins TRBV4-1 to TRBJ1-1, with D possibly being TRBD1 (6 bases). The specimen was CD4+ or CD8+ T cells sorted from blood, collected in a trial of the OX40 agonist ivuxolimab. This CDR3 is CASSQSTQGNTEAFF. The CDR3 nucleotides are TGCGCCAGCAGCCAATCAACACAGGGGAACACTGAAGCTTTCTTT.